This record looks at one TCR beta chain sequence and its context. The data originate from a study of T cell changes during pregnancy in multiple sclerosis. V lost 5 bases to trimming and J lost 7 bases, with 11 bases between them. The CDR3 runs 12 residues. Germline-derived CDR1 and CDR2 are SGHTA and FQGNSA. Libraries were prepared by immunoSEQ multiplex PCR; TCRdb keeps only in-frame clonotypes and omits some of them. The table shows around 68,000 clones, with 90% occurring only once. V is TRBV7-2 and J is TRBJ1-1; a possible D gene is TRBD1 (5 bases). The sequence derives from a female donor with multiple sclerosis, enrolled in a pregnancy study. Sequencing used peripheral blood, obtained in the third trimester of pregnancy. CDR3 region: CASSQGHIEAFF. The CDR3 nucleotides are TGTGCCAGCAGCCAGGGCCATATTGAAGCTTTCTTT.